Below, 10 T cell receptor beta chains from the same sample are listed, as sequenced in a study of OX40 agonist ivuxolimab in advanced cancers. The repertoire was sequenced with immunoSEQ multiplex PCR; TCRdb's copy has only in-frame clones and lacks some. The sample includes tens of thousands of clones, around 85% of them seen just once. Material: CD4+ or CD8+ T cells sorted from blood, obtained in a trial of the OX40 agonist ivuxolimab. Receptors originate from an adult with an advanced solid tumor such as melanoma, head and neck, liver or kidney cancer.

The genes are TRBV7-2 and TRBJ2-1; D is unresolved. The CDR3 is 15 residues long. The V and J ends lost 3 bases and 2 bases respectively, with 11 bases between them. Looked up from germline, CDR1 is SGHTA and CDR2 is FQGNSA. CDR3 in DNA: TGTGCCAGCAGCTTGCTGGGCAGACCCTACAATGAGCAGTTCTTC. Translated, it gives CASSLLGRPYNEQFF. The full variable domain, its missing parts supplied by reference TRBV7-2 and TRBJ2-1, is GAGVSQSPSNKVTEKGKDVELRCDPISGHTALYWYRQSLGQGLEFLIYFQGNSAPDKSGLPSDRFSAERTGGSVSTLTIQRTQQEDSAVYLCASSLLGRPYNEQFFGPGTRLTVL.

V and J are TRBV19 and TRBJ1-1; maybe TRBD1 (5 bases). V lost 7 bases and J lost 5, with 14 bases in between. Germline values: CDR1 LNHDA, CDR2 SQIVND (reference sequence). The CDR3 contains 13 residues. CDR3 sequence (DNA): TGTGCCAGTACTCAGGGAAGTAGGACTGAAGCTTTCTTT. This sequence encodes CASTQGSRTEAFF.

The table lists this clone with a few counts. The rearrangement joins TRBV9 to TRBJ1-1, with 7 bases aligning to TRBD1. This CDR3 is 13 amino acids long. The germline V gene encodes CDR1 SGDLS and CDR2 YYNGEE. Trimming at V came to 3 bases and at J to 7 bases, leaving 6 bases not matched to a gene. The CDR3 DNA is TGTGCCAGCAGCGCCACAGGGGTGGGTGAAGCTTTCTTT. Its protein product is CASSATGVGEAFF.

This clone was counted once. V usage is TRBV30 and J usage is TRBJ1-1; D is unclear. V gave up 0 bases and J gave up 8 bases, with 7 bases separating them. Germline values: CDR1 GTSNPN, CDR2 SVGIG (reference sequence). This CDR3 has 11 amino acids. CDR3 nucleotide sequence: TGTGCCTGGAGTGTTGTAGCCGAAGCTTTCTTT. Residues: CAWSVVAEAFF.

The chain couples TRBV28 to TRBJ2-2; 10 bases match TRBD2. Germline CDR1 and CDR2: MDHEN and SYDVKM. V gave up 11 bases and J gave up 1 base; unmatched junction bases: 7. This CDR3 contains 15 residues. The CDR3 sequence: CAYGIAGGNTGELFF. The CDR3 DNA reads as TGTGCCTACGGTATAGCGGGGGGGAACACCGGGGAGCTGTTTTTT.

This clone has a handful of counts. The chain uses TRBV29-1 and TRBJ2-3; possibly TRBD1 for D (5 bases). Germline lookup yields CDR1 SQVTM and CDR2 ANQGSEA. The length of the CDR3 is 13 residues. Between the trimmed V and J ends, which lost 7 bases and 0 bases, there was a span of 11 bases. This CDR3 reads CSGRQTSTDTQYF. As DNA, the CDR3 is TGCAGCGGAAGACAGACTAGCACAGATACGCAGTATTTT.

The chain has TRBV9 and TRBJ2-7; 7 bases fit TRBD2. V was pared by 3 bases and J by 5 bases, with 17 bases of the junction left unmatched. Germline CDR1 SGDLS, CDR2 YYNGEE. This CDR3 is built from 17 residues. CDR3 amino acids: CASSAGGGTAPIDEQYF. The CDR3 nucleotides read TGTGCCAGCAGCGCCGGGGGAGGGACGGCGCCCATCGACGAGCAGTACTTC.

The chain joins TRBV7-2 to TRBJ2-7; the D gene is possibly TRBD2 (5 bases). Trimming took off 1 base at V and 0 bases at J, with 7 bases between the two ends. From germline, CDR1 is SGHTA and CDR2 FQGNSA. There are 14 residues in the CDR3. CDR3 residues: CASSLGRHSYEQYF. The CDR3 DNA is TGTGCCAGCAGCTTAGGGAGGCACTCCTACGAGCAGTACTTC.

The V and J genes are TRBV27 and TRBJ1-5; TRBD1 agrees at 10 bases. The CDR3 totals 17 residues. The ends lost 6 bases at V and 1 base at J; junction bases unmatched: 9. In germline, CDR1 is MNHEY, CDR2 SMNVEV (reference sequence). The CDR3: CASSRDRGSISNQPQHF. The CDR3 DNA follows: TGTGCCAGCAGCCGGGACAGGGGATCTATCAGCAATCAGCCCCAGCATTTT.

CDR3 bases: TGTGCCAGTTTTTTGAGTGGACTGCGCGAAAAACTGTTTTTT. It specifies CASFLSGLREKLFF. This sequence joins TRBV28 and TRBJ1-4; D not certain. Trimming removed 9 bases at V and 8 bases at J, with 19 bases between. Germline V gene lookup returns CDR1 MDHEN and CDR2 SYDVKM. This CDR3 region has 14 residues.